This T cell receptor (beta chain) was found in a study of T cell responses to AZD1222 COVID-19 vaccine. Germline V gene lookup returns CDR1 SGHRS and CDR2 YFSETQ. V lost 5 bases and J lost 2, with 13 bases in between. This CDR3 is built from 14 residues. The study, taken as a whole, reports: Samples come after the peak T cell response, not at day 14. White British donors predominated, females outnumbered males, and clonal diversity was possibly underestimated. Baseline serostatus was positive in only a handful of AZD1222 recipients.

About this clone: Its antigen is as yet unknown.

The data were produced by immunoSEQ multiplex PCR, yet TCRdb's version contains in-frame clones alone and is incomplete. Of about 78,000 clones listed, approximately 88% are singletons. Sequencing used peripheral blood, obtained on day 0 of MenACWY control vaccination. V is TRBV5-1 and J is TRBJ1-2; D is unresolved. The receptor was derived from an adult in good health. This CDR3 reads CASSSLPENYGYTF. The CDR3 DNA reads TGCGCCAGCAGTTCGCTCCCAGAGAACTATGGCTACACCTTC.